The rows below give T cell receptor beta chains drawn from one sample of a study of blood T cell repertoires in COVID-19. The table came from immunoSEQ multiplex PCR; TCRdb's copy has only in-frame clones and leaves some out. The data hold 49,000 or so clones, with 75% to 90% observed a single time. The specimen was peripheral blood. The receptor set was obtained from a man in his fifties with acute or convalescent COVID-19. Each CDR3 is given with its conserved first and last residue. Fields, in order: clone size, D gene, J gene, V gene, CDR3 DNA, CDR3 protein. The D gene is left open where the match is weak. A row's size may be missing; if present it is once, few, many or a size class.

NA,NA,TRBJ2-5,TRBV19,TGTGCCAGTAGTCCCAGGGGTAGGGAGACCCAGTACTTC,CASSPRGRETQYF
NA,TRBD2,TRBJ2-3,TRBV28,TGTGCCAGCACTGTAGCGGGAGTAGGGTCAGATACGCAGTATTTT,CASTVAGVGSDTQYF
NA,NA,TRBJ1-4,TRBV4-1,TGCGCCAGCAGCCAAGGTGGAGGGGCCGTTTTTTCAACTAATGAAAAACTGTTTTTT,CASSQGGGAVFSTNEKLFF
NA,NA,TRBJ1-1,TRBV3-1/TRBV3-2,TGTGCCAGATCAATTGGAGGGGCTAGGAACACTGAAGCTTTCTTT,CARSIGGARNTEAFF
NA,NA,TRBJ1-1,TRBV29-1,TGCAGCGTTGTTCGCAGAGGCGGCGACGTGAACACTGAAGCTTTCTTT,CSVVRRGGDVNTEAFF
NA,NA,TRBJ2-3,TRBV15,TGTGCCACCAGCAGAGATAGACTAGTTGGGGCAGATACGCAGTATTTT,CATSRDRLVGADTQYF
NA,TRBD2,TRBJ2-5,TRBV3-1/TRBV3-2,TGTGCCAGCAGCCAAGTGAGCGCTAGCGGGTGGGGGGAGACCCAGTACTTC,CASSQVSASGWGETQYF
NA,NA,TRBJ2-5,TRBV29-1,TGCAGCGTGGTATCCGGGACACCTCAAGAGACCCAGTACTTC,CSVVSGTPQETQYF
NA,TRBD1,TRBJ1-2,TRBV24-1,TGTGCCACCAGTGACCCCACCACTGACAGGGGCCATGGCTACACCTTC,CATSDPTTDRGHGYTF
NA,NA,TRBJ2-1,TRBV28,TGTGCCAGCATTGCCCTGGGCGGGTGGAGCTCCTACAATGAGCAGTTCTTC,CASIALGGWSSYNEQFF
once,NA,TRBJ1-2,TRBV5-1,TGCGCCAGCAGCTCAACGTCCCAAGGGGGTTATGGCTACACCTTC,CASSSTSQGGYGYTF
NA,TRBD1,TRBJ2-7,TRBV7-9,TGTGCCAGCAGCCAGGACAGGGATCGATCATACGAGCAGTACTTC,CASSQDRDRSYEQYF
NA,NA,TRBJ1-3,TRBV19,TGTGCCAGTTCTGGCCGGGTCCGCTCTGGAAACACCATATATTTT,CASSGRVRSGNTIYF
NA,TRBD2,TRBJ2-1,TRBV24-1,TGTGCCACCAGTGATCCGGGACTAGCGACCTACAATGAGCAGTTCTTC,CATSDPGLATYNEQFF
NA,TRBD2,TRBJ2-5,TRBV6-2/TRBV6-3,TGTGCCAGCAGTTATCGGCCTAGCGGGAGGGCCCGGTACCAAGAGACCCAGTACTTC,CASSYRPSGRARYQETQYF
NA,NA,TRBJ2-3,TRBV5-5,TGTGCCAGCAGCTTGGACAGGGTACCAGATACGCAGTATTTT,CASSLDRVPDTQYF
NA,NA,TRBJ2-5,TRBV3-1/TRBV3-2,TGTGCCAGCAGCTTGGGCCCCCAAGAGACCCAGTACTTC,CASSLGPQETQYF
NA,TRBD1,TRBJ1-1,TRBV7-3,TGTGCCAGCAGCTTGACAGGGCCGAACACTGAAGCTTTCTTT,CASSLTGPNTEAFF
NA,TRBD1,TRBJ1-2,TRBV15,TGTGCCACCCGGGACAGGGAGTATGGCTACACCTTC,CATRDREYGYTF
few,NA,TRBJ1-2,TRBV24-1,TGTGCCACCAGTGACAGGATGCATGGCTACACCTTC,CATSDRMHGYTF
NA,NA,TRBJ1-4,TRBV6-6,TGTGCCAGCAGTTACCCCTTTGGGCTTAGGGAAAAACTGTTTTTT,CASSYPFGLREKLFF
NA,TRBD1,TRBJ1-2,TRBV6-6,TGTGCCAGCAGCATTGGTGACAGGGGTGGATATGGCTACACCTTC,CASSIGDRGGYGYTF
NA,TRBD2,TRBJ2-7,TRBV10-1,TGCGCCAGCAGTGAGGTAGCGGGGGGGCCTTACGAGCAGTACTTC,CASSEVAGGPYEQYF
once,NA,TRBJ1-1,TRBV7-9,TGTGCCAGCAGCTTCTACGGGGGGAACACTGAAGCTTTCTTT,CASSFYGGNTEAFF
NA,TRBD1,TRBJ1-5,TRBV5-1,TGCGCCAGCAGCCCGGGACAGGGGGGTCAGCCCCAGCATTTT,CASSPGQGGQPQHF
once,NA,TRBJ1-1,TRBV7-6,TGTGCCAGCAGCCCCGACAGGTCTAACACTGAAGCTTTCTTT,CASSPDRSNTEAFF
NA,TRBD1,TRBJ2-5,TRBV6-5,TGTGCCAGCAGATCGACAGGGCACCAAGAGACCCAGTACTTC,CASRSTGHQETQYF
NA,TRBD1,TRBJ1-1,TRBV19,TGTGCCAGTAGAAACAGGGGGACGGGGACTGAAGCTTTCTTT,CASRNRGTGTEAFF
NA,NA,TRBJ2-3,TRBV18,TGTGCCAGCTCACCAGGGCGGGGTAGCACAGATACGCAGTATTTT,CASSPGRGSTDTQYF
NA,NA,TRBJ1-4,TRBV11-2,TGTGCCAGCAGCAAACACACAGGGATGGGCGAAAAACTGTTTTTT,CASSKHTGMGEKLFF
NA,NA,TRBJ1-1,TRBV7-9,TGTGCCAGCAGCTTATACAGTTACACTGAAGCTTTCTTT,CASSLYSYTEAFF
NA,TRBD2,TRBJ2-1,TRBV7-2,TGTGCCAGCAGCCTCCGGACTAGCCCAAGGGGGAATGAGCAGTTCTTC,CASSLRTSPRGNEQFF
NA,NA,TRBJ1-1,TRBV6-6,TGTGCCAGCAGTCACCCGGGACAAGCCTTGAACACTGAAGCTTTCTTT,CASSHPGQALNTEAFF
few,NA,TRBJ2-7,TRBV6-6,TGTGCCAGCACCAAAGGCGGGGACAGCTCCACCTACGAGCAGTACTTC,CASTKGGDSSTYEQYF
NA,TRBD1,TRBJ1-3,TRBV9,TGTGCCAGCAGCGGGCGGACAGGGGGAACGAACACCATATATTTT,CASSGRTGGTNTIYF
NA,NA,TRBJ1-2,TRBV28,TGTGCCAGCAGTCCGACAGATAACTATGGCTACACCTTC,CASSPTDNYGYTF
NA,TRBD1,TRBJ1-3,TRBV19,TGTGCCAGTAGTTGGGACAGCTCCTCTGGAAACACCATATATTTT,CASSWDSSSGNTIYF
NA,TRBD1,TRBJ2-2,TRBV4-2,TGTGCCAGCAGCCAAGCGGGACAGGCGAACACCGGGGAGCTGTTTTTT,CASSQAGQANTGELFF
once,TRBD1,TRBJ1-2,TRBV11-1,TGTGCCAGCAGCCGGGACAGCGGTCTCTATGGCTACACCTTC,CASSRDSGLYGYTF
NA,TRBD2,TRBJ2-3,TRBV5-4,TGTGCCAGCAGCCGCGACATGATCGGGGGGGCCCGCACAGATACGCAGTATTTT,CASSRDMIGGARTDTQYF
NA,NA,TRBJ2-7,TRBV4-2,TGTGCCAGCAGCCTCCGGGAGGGGGCTTCCTACGAGCAGTACTTC,CASSLREGASYEQYF
NA,TRBD1,TRBJ1-3,TRBV6-6,TGTGCCAGCAGTTACTCGAGAGGGGGCCTTGGAAACACCATATATTTT,CASSYSRGGLGNTIYF
NA,NA,TRBJ1-2,TRBV5-6,TGTGCCAGCAAACAGCGGGCGGGGGATGGCTACACCTTC,CASKQRAGDGYTF
NA,TRBD1,TRBJ1-4,TRBV5-6,TGTGCCAGCAGGCGGACAGGGGATGAAAAACTGTTTTTT,CASRRTGDEKLFF
NA,TRBD2,TRBJ2-5,TRBV25-1,TGTGCCAGCAGTGTCTATCGCCCACTAGCGGGAGAGACCCAGTACTTC,CASSVYRPLAGETQYF
NA,NA,TRBJ1-6,TRBV10-2,TGCGCCAGCACCCCGCCGGGCGGGGGTTCACCCCTCCACTTT,CASTPPGGGSPLHF
NA,NA,TRBJ1-1,TRBV6-1,TGTGCCAGCAGTGAATTCGGCACTGAAGCTTTCTTT,CASSEFGTEAFF
NA,NA,TRBJ1-2,TRBV19,TGTGCCAGCGGGGTCCCTGGCTATGGCTACACCTTC,CASGVPGYGYTF
NA,NA,TRBJ1-5,TRBV12-3/TRBV12-4,TGTGCCAGCAGCTTACAGGGTTTGCCCCAGCATTTT,CASSLQGLPQHF
NA,TRBD1,TRBJ1-2,TRBV7-9,TGTGCCAGCAGCGAACCGGGACAGGGTAACTATGGCTACACCTTC,CASSEPGQGNYGYTF